The 30 T cell receptor beta chains reported below all come from one sample, sequenced in a study of blood T cell repertoires in COVID-19. Measured with immunoSEQ multiplex PCR; TCRdb has only the in-frame clones, and not every one. The data contain roughly 250,000 clones, around nine tenths of them seen just once; the ten biggest clones take up approximately 2%. Source material: PBMCs or T cells enriched from blood (not recorded which). These receptors were taken from a woman aged 18-35 years who had recovered from COVID-19.

The rearrangement links TRBV3-1 (or the pseudogene TRBV3-2) to TRBJ2-1; 15 bases match TRBD2. Per the germline V gene, CDR1 is LGHDT and CDR2 is YNNKEL (reference sequence). The V gene end was trimmed by 4 bases and the J gene end by 3 bases; junction bases not matched to a gene: 1. The CDR3 spans 16 residues. CDR3 in amino acids: CASSRTSGGVYNEQFF. For the CDR3, the DNA is TGTGCCAGCAGCCGGACTAGCGGGGGGGTCTACAATGAGCAGTTCTTC.

The chain carries TRBV6-4 and TRBJ1-2, with D possibly TRBD1 on 6 matching bases. CDR1 MRHNA and CDR2 SNTAGT come from the germline V gene. V gave up 6 bases and J gave up 8 bases, with 16 bases separating them. This CDR3 contains 13 residues. The CDR3 reads CASRSTGSQGYTF. The CDR3 region has the DNA TGTGCCAGCAGATCTACAGGGAGCCAAGGCTACACCTTC.

The chain combines TRBV7-2 with TRBJ1-3, with a weak D call TRBD1 (6 bases). The CDR3 has 16 amino acids. The germline CDR1 and CDR2 sequences are SGHTA and FQGNSA. The V gene lost 2 bases and the J gene lost 2 bases, with 13 bases spanning the gap. The CDR3 sequence: CASSLRLSGAGNTIYF. Here the CDR3 DNA reads TGTGCCAGCAGCTTAAGGCTTTCAGGGGCTGGAAACACCATATATTTT.

This clone was counted once. V and J are TRBV9 and TRBJ1-2; D is perhaps TRBD1 (6 bases). Germline lookup yields CDR1 SGDLS and CDR2 YYNGEE. The CDR3 runs to 17 residues. The ends were cut back, 4 bases at V and 5 bases at J, with 24 bases in the middle. The CDR3 DNA reads TGTGCCAGCAGCATATCGATACAGGGACAAGACATGTATGGCTACACCTTC. Encoded protein: CASSISIQGQDMYGYTF.

The chain couples TRBV9 to TRBJ1-4; 8 positions agree with TRBD1. The V segment lost 4 bases and the J segment 8 bases; nucleotides outside the gene matches: 13. The CDR3 is made up of 16 amino acids. Germline-derived CDR1 and CDR2 are SGDLS and YYNGEE. CDR3 in DNA: TGTGCCAGCAGCTTCGGACAGGGAAATGTTTGGGAAAAACTGTTTTTT. As protein: CASSFGQGNVWEKLFF.

The chain recombines TRBV3-1 (or the pseudogene TRBV3-2) with TRBJ1-1; no definite D call. The CDR3 runs to 12 residues. The V end was cut by 2 bases, the J end by 5 bases, with 6 bases between. The V gene's germline CDR1 is LGHDT and CDR2 YNNKEL (reference sequence). CDR3: CASSQTTTEAFF. In DNA form, the CDR3 reads TGTGCCAGCAGCCAAACTACTACTGAAGCTTTCTTT.

The chain couples TRBV19 to TRBJ2-3; 13 bases are a match to TRBD2. J was trimmed by 5 bases and V by 6 bases; bases with no gene match: 5. This CDR3 contains 15 residues. The germline CDR1 and CDR2 sequences are LNHDA and SQIVND (reference sequence). The CDR3 region has the DNA TGTGCCAGTAGATTAACTAGCGGGAGGGAAGATACGCAGTATTTT. Translated, it gives CASRLTSGREDTQYF. Full variable domain (rest looked up from reference TRBV19 and TRBJ2-3): DGGITQSPKYLFRKEGQNVTLSCEQNLNHDAMYWYRQDPGQGLRLIYYSQIVNDFQKGDIAEGYSVSREKKESFPLTVTSAQKNPTAFYLCASRLTSGREDTQYFGPGTRLTVL.

This chain uses TRBV5-1 with TRBJ2-3; 10 bases fit TRBD2. Germline trimming cut 3 bases from V and 2 bases from J; bases unmatched to any gene: 9. The CDR3 runs 17 residues. Germline V CDR1 and CDR2: SGHRS, YFSETQ. The chain's CDR3 is CASSSAPLAGITDTQYF. CDR3 coding DNA: TGCGCCAGCAGCTCCGCCCCACTAGCGGGGATCACAGATACGCAGTATTTT.

The chain is built from TRBV24-1 and TRBJ2-5, with TRBD2 as a possible D gene (6 bases). The CDR3 totals 15 residues. Germline-derived CDR1 and CDR2 are KGHDR and SFDVKD. Trimming cost V 2 bases and J 1 base, with 10 bases left between them. Written as DNA, the CDR3 is TGTGCCACCAGTGATTCGGGCGGGGTCCAAGAGACCCAGTACTTC. Its translation is CATSDSGGVQETQYF.

The rearrangement uses TRBV11-2 and TRBJ1-1; D possibly corresponds to TRBD1 (6 bases). CDR1 and CDR2 (germline): SGHAT, FQNNGV. This CDR3 has 14 amino acids. Trimming took 6 bases from V and 1 from J, leaving 12 bases between them. The CDR3 DNA is TGTGCCAGCAGACGCGACAGGACGAACACTGAAGCTTTCTTT. This sequence encodes CASRRDRTNTEAFF.

A single count supports this clone. The V and J genes are TRBV3-1 (or the pseudogene TRBV3-2) and TRBJ2-5; D is undetermined. The germline CDR1 and CDR2 sequences are LGHDT and YNNKEL (reference sequence). Trimming stripped 1 base from V and 0 bases from J, with 12 bases between. The CDR3 sequence is 16 residues long. CDR3 sequence: CASSQVTAAYQETQYF. CDR3 coding DNA: TGTGCCAGCAGCCAAGTAACGGCGGCGTACCAAGAGACCCAGTACTTC.

The chain carries TRBV20-1 and TRBJ1-5, with D unresolved. V shed 3 bases and J shed 5 bases, with 14 bases lying between them. CDR3 length: 14 residues. CDR1 DFQATT and CDR2 SNEGSKA come from the germline V gene (reference sequence). The CDR3 loop is CSASLGGEDQPQHF. In DNA form, the CDR3 reads TGCAGTGCTAGTTTGGGAGGAGAGGATCAGCCCCAGCATTTT.

This clone was recorded many times. The chain combines TRBV6-4 with TRBJ2-1; D gene unclear. Trimming pared 4 bases from V and 0 bases from J, leaving 4 bases between. CDR1 MRHNA and CDR2 SNTAGT come from the germline V gene. The CDR3 covers 13 residues. The CDR3 loop reads CASSASSYNEQFF. CDR3 bases: TGTGCCAGCAGTGCTAGCTCCTACAATGAGCAGTTCTTC.

The chain joins TRBV5-1 to TRBJ2-7; 7 nucleotides align to TRBD1. Germline CDR1 and CDR2: SGHRS and YFSETQ. V was pared by 1 base and J by 4 bases, with 2 bases of the junction left unmatched. This CDR3 comprises 13 residues. The DNA for the CDR3 is TGCGCCAGCAGCTTGACACAGGGGTACGAGCAGTACTTC. The encoded protein is CASSLTQGYEQYF.

The rearrangement uses TRBV18 and TRBJ2-2, with 13 nucleotides matching TRBD2. The V gene's germline CDR1 is KGHSH and CDR2 LQKENI. The CDR3 is 19 amino acids. V was clipped by 1 base and J by 4 bases; unmatched bases: 9. CDR3 sequence reads: CASSPQQPGLAGRTGELFF. The CDR3, as DNA: TGTGCCAGCTCACCACAACAGCCGGGACTAGCGGGACGCACCGGGGAGCTGTTTTTT.

The chain uses TRBV6-1 and TRBJ1-5; D uncertain. Looked up from germline, CDR1 is MNHNS and CDR2 is SASEGT. The CDR3 is 13 residues long. V gave up 2 bases and J gave up 6 bases, with 8 bases separating them. The DNA for the CDR3 is TGTGCCAGCAGTGAAATCGGGTCTCAGCCCCAGCATTTT. It specifies CASSEIGSQPQHF.

The chain links TRBV19 to TRBJ2-5, with 10 nucleotides matching TRBD1. Trimming removed 6 bases from V and 5 bases from J; junction bases left unmatched: 9. The CDR3 totals 15 residues. The germline V gene has CDR1 LNHDA and CDR2 SQIVND (reference sequence). As DNA, the CDR3 is TGTGCCAGTAGGAGACAGGGGGCGACCGGTGAGACCCAGTACTTC. It yields the protein CASRRQGATGETQYF.

The genes are TRBV10-3 and TRBJ2-6; 8 nucleotides agree with TRBD1. With 8 bases clipped from V and 0 bases from J, the junction kept 6 bases outside the gene matches. The CDR3 consists of 16 residues. From germline, CDR1 is ENHRY and CDR2 SYGVKD. The DNA for the CDR3 is TGTGCCATCTCAGGGACAGGTGCCTCTGGGGCCAACGTCCTGACTTTC. It encodes CAISGTGASGANVLTF.

This chain joins TRBV7-2 and TRBJ1-1, with a possible D match to TRBD1 (6 bases). The germline V and J ends were trimmed by 4 bases and 1 base, with 13 bases remaining between them. CDR1 and CDR2 (germline): SGHTA, FQGNSA. The CDR3 sequence is 15 residues long. The CDR3 sequence: CASSSTTGPNTEAFF. In DNA form, the CDR3 reads TGTGCCAGCAGCTCAACGACAGGACCGAACACTGAAGCTTTCTTT.

The rearrangement uses TRBV7-9 and TRBJ2-1; D is unresolved. The CDR3 sequence is 14 residues long. Germline lookup yields CDR1 SEHNR and CDR2 FQNEAQ (reference sequence). V lost 5 bases to trimming and J lost 9 bases, with 17 bases between them. The CDR3 spells CASSQFPSGSEQFF. The CDR3 DNA sequence: TGTGCCAGCAGCCAATTTCCCTCCGGGTCTGAGCAGTTCTTC.

The chain joins TRBV18 to TRBJ2-7; possible D gene TRBD1, 6 bases. V lost 3 bases and J 2 bases, leaving 11 bases between the germline ends. Germline V gene lookup returns CDR1 KGHSH and CDR2 LQKENI. The CDR3 has 14 amino acids. In nucleotides, the CDR3 is TGTGCCAGCTCACCCCCAGGGGACCCCTACGAGCAGTACTTC. It yields the protein CASSPPGDPYEQYF.

This chain joins TRBV28 and TRBJ1-6; 7 bases are a match to TRBD1. Unmatched junction bases numbered 9, after V lost 5 bases and J lost 8 bases. Per germline, CDR1 MDHEN and CDR2 SYDVKM. The CDR3 is 15 amino acids. CDR3 coding DNA: TGTGCCAGCAGTACGCAGACAGGGAAGTATTCACCCCTCCACTTT. Residues: CASSTQTGKYSPLHF.

The chain recombines TRBV4-1 with TRBJ1-5, with D possibly matching TRBD1 (5 bases). The CDR3 extends over 15 amino acids. Germline V gives CDR1 MGHRA, CDR2 YSYEKL. The V end was cut by 0 bases, the J end by 8 bases, with 14 bases between. The CDR3 region is CASSQDRKGIKPQHF. Here the CDR3 DNA reads TGCGCCAGCAGCCAAGATCGGAAGGGGATCAAGCCCCAGCATTTT.

The V gene is TRBV4-2, the J gene TRBJ2-1, with D possibly being TRBD2 (6 bases). Germline V CDR1 and CDR2: LGHNA, YNFKEQ. CDR3 length: 15 amino acids. Deletions cut 0 bases from V and 6 bases from J, with 12 bases between. CDR3 region: CASSQDWAGFNEQFF. In nucleotides, the CDR3 is TGTGCCAGCAGCCAAGACTGGGCGGGGTTCAATGAGCAGTTCTTC.

The rearrangement joins TRBV7-3 to TRBJ2-3, with 11 positions matching TRBD2. This CDR3 is 15 amino acids long. CDR1 and CDR2 from the germline V gene are SGHTA and FQGTGA. Losses at the gene ends were 5 bases for V and 1 base for J; bases not matched to a gene: 2. DNA of the CDR3: TGTGCCAGCAGCCCACTAGCGGGGGGCACAGATACGCAGTATTTT. The encoded protein is CASSPLAGGTDTQYF.

The chain couples TRBV5-1 to TRBJ2-7; tentative D call: TRBD2 (7 bases). The CDR3 loop spans 14 amino acids. Germline CDR1 reads SGHRS; CDR2 reads YFSETQ. Trimming took 7 bases from V and 2 from J, leaving 16 bases between them. CDR3 coding DNA: TGCGCCAGCTCTCGGGGCGGGGGCACCTACGAGCAGTACTTC. This codes for CASSRGGGTYEQYF.

This rearrangement joins TRBV5-4 to TRBJ2-5; weak D call: TRBD2 (6 bases). The V end was cut by 5 bases, the J end by 2 bases, with 19 bases between. The V gene's germline CDR1 is SGHNT and CDR2 YYREEE (reference sequence). The CDR3 has 16 amino acids. Written as DNA, the CDR3 is TGTGCCAGCAGTGGGCCGGGAGTAAAAAATCAAGAGACCCAGTACTTC. Its protein is CASSGPGVKNQETQYF.

CDR3 in amino acids: CASSRTGTGRETQYF. CDR3 coding DNA: TGCGCCAGCAGCCGTACCGGGACAGGGAGGGAGACCCAGTACTTC. The V gene is TRBV4-1, the J gene TRBJ2-5, with 9 bases aligning to TRBD1. The germline gives CDR1 MGHRA, CDR2 YSYEKL. The CDR3 is made up of 15 amino acids. Trimming cost V 4 bases and J 5 bases; bases outside gene matches: 8.

This chain uses TRBV28 with TRBJ1-1; TRBD1 matches 7 bases. Losses at the gene ends were 5 bases for V and 5 bases for J; bases not matched to a gene: 11. This CDR3 is 15 amino acids long. Germline V gene lookup returns CDR1 MDHEN and CDR2 SYDVKM. The CDR3 is CASSPVTGEATEAFF. CDR3 in DNA: TGTGCCAGCAGTCCGGTTACAGGGGAAGCAACTGAAGCTTTCTTT.

The chain recombines TRBV5-1 with TRBJ2-7; a weak D match, TRBD2 (7 bases). Per germline, CDR1 SGHRS and CDR2 YFSETQ. This CDR3 is 16 amino acids long. The V gene lost 7 bases and the J gene lost 3 bases, with 23 bases spanning the gap. CDR3 nucleotide sequence: TGCGCCAGCGGGGATGGGGGGGCGACTGCCGTCTACGAGCAGTACTTC. This translates into CASGDGGATAVYEQYF.